This TCR beta chain came from a study of T cells in Graves' hyperthyroidism and ophthalmopathy. Study details: Peripheral blood samples were taken at initial diagnosis, prior to any treatment. Study observations and caveats: Ophthalmopathy was separated from stable hyperthyroidism by a 13 V-J model. Ophthalmopathy was identified by the model a median approximately 6.4 months ahead of onset.

A note on this clonotype: Its antigen is unknown.

What was amplified from RNA transcripts were TCR beta CDR3 regions. The HTBI set primed first-round TCR CDR3 RT-PCR. TCRdb processed the multiplex PCR reads anew with MiXCR; each CDR3 protein has one entry. This sample has about 59,000 distinct CDR3 sequences, with roughly half found just once. The CDR3 is 18 residues long. Germline CDR1 reads SGHTA; CDR2 reads FQGTGA. With V trimmed by 5 bases and J by 4 bases, 14 bases remained unmatched. The sequencing sample was made of blood. The rearrangement joins TRBV7-3 to TRBJ2-5; 12 bases are shared with TRBD2. This clonotype was obtained from a woman aged 55-70 years with Graves' ophthalmopathy. The CDR3 reads CASSEVSGGTSGPETQYF. In DNA form, the CDR3 reads TGTGCCAGCAGCGAAGTATCAGGGGGGACTAGCGGGCCAGAGACCCAGTACTTC.